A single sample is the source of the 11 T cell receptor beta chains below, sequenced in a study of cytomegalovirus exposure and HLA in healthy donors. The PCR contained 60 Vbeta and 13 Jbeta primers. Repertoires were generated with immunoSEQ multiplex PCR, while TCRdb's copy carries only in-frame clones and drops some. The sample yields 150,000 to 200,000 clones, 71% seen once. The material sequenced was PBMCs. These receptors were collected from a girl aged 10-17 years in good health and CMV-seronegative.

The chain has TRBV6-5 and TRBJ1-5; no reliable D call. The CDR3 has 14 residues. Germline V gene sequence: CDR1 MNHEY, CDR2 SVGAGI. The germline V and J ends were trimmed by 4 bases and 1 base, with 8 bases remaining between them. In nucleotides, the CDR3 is TGTGCCAGCAGTTCCCTAGGAAGCAATCAGCCCCAGCATTTT. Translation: CASSSLGSNQPQHF.

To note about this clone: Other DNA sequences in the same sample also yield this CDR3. In DNA form, the CDR3 reads TGTGCCAGCAGTGACTCAGCGGGGGGGTACAATGAGCAGTTCTTC. Its protein product is CASSDSAGGYNEQFF. The chain uses TRBV6-4 and TRBJ2-1; TRBD2 matches at 10 bases. This CDR3 region has 15 residues. The germline gives CDR1 MRHNA, CDR2 SNTAGT. The trim removed 0 bases at V and 4 bases at J, leaving 0 bases unmatched.

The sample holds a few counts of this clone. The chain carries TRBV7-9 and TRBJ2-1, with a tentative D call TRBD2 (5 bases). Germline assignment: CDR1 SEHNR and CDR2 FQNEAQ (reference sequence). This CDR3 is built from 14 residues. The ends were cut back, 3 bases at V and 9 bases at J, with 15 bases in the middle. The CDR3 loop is CASSLSEAGSEQFF. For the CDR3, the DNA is TGTGCCAGCAGCTTGTCGGAGGCAGGCAGTGAGCAGTTCTTC.

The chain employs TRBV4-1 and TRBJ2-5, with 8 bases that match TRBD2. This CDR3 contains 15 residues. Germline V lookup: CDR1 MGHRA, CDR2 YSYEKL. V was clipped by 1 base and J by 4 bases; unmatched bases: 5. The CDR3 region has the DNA TGCGCCAGCAGCCAAGTCAAACGGGGGGGAGAGACCCAGTACTTC. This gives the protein CASSQVKRGGETQYF.

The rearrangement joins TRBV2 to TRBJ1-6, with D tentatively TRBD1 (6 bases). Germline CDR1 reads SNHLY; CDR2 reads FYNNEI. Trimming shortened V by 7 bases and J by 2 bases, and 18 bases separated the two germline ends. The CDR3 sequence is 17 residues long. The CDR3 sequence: CASKQLGQGPYNSPLHF. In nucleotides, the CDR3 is TGTGCCAGCAAGCAGCTGGGTCAGGGGCCCTATAATTCACCCCTCCACTTT.

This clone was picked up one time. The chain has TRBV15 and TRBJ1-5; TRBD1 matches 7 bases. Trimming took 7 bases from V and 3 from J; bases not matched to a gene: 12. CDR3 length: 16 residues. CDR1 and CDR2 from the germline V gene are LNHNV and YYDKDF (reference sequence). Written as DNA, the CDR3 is TGTGCCACCACTTTGGACAGGCTAATTTTCAATCAGCCCCAGCATTTT. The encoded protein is CATTLDRLIFNQPQHF.

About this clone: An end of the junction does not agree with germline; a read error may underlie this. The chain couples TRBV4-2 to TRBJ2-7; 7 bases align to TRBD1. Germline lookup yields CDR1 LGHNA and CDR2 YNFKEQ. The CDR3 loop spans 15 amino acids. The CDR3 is CASSQEGDLGQRPHF. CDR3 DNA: TGTGCCAGCAGCCAAGAGGGCGACTTGGGACAGAGGCCCCACTTC.

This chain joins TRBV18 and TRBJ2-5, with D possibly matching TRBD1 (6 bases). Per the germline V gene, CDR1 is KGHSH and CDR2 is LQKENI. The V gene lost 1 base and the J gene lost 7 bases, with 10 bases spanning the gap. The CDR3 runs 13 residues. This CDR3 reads CASSPQGDGTQYF. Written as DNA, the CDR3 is TGTGCCAGCTCACCACAGGGGGATGGGACCCAGTACTTC.

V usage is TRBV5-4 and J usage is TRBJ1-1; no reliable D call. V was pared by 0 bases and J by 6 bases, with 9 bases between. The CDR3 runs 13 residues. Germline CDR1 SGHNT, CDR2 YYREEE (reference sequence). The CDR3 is CASSLVGSAEAFF. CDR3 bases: TGTGCCAGCAGCTTGGTGGGGAGCGCTGAAGCTTTCTTT. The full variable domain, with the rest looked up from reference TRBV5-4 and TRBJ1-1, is ETGVTQSPTHLIKTRGQQVTLRCSSQSGHNTVSWYQQALGQGPQFIFQYYREEENGRGNFPPRFSGLQFPNYSSELNVNALELDDSALYLCASSLVGSAEAFFGQGTRLTVV.

This CDR3 is CASSPSNTGVEQYF. The CDR3 nucleotides are TGTGCCAGCAGCCCTTCGAATACAGGGGTTGAGCAGTACTTC. The rearrangement joins TRBV7-8 to TRBJ2-7; the match to TRBD1 covers 7 bases. J was trimmed by 7 bases and V by 5 bases; bases with no gene match: 11. CDR3 length: 14 residues. CDR1 and CDR2 (germline): SGHVS, FQNEAQ.

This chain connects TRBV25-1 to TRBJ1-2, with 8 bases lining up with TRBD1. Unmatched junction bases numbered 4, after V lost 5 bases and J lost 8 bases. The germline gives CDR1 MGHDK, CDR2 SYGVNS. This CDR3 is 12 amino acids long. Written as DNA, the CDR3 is TGTGCCAGCAGTCGTCGGGACAGGGGCTACACCTTC. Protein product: CASSRRDRGYTF.